The T cell receptor (beta chain) described here comes from a study of lymphopenia after photon versus proton radiotherapy. Study-wide results and caveats: Under photons, naive T cells and diversity fell while effector/memory populations rose.

Libraries were prepared by immunoSEQ multiplex PCR; TCRdb keeps only in-frame clonotypes and omits some of them. The sample lists 150,000 to 200,000 clones, approximately 90% occurring once. In the case of this clone: Its antigen is not known.

CDR3 size: 12 residues. Germline values: CDR1 MDHEN, CDR2 SYDVKM. V lost 6 bases to trimming and J lost 8 bases, with 13 bases between them. This TCR derives from a man between 45 and 60 years old with gastric cancer. The sequencing here drew on peripheral blood, taken from a patient treated with photon-based radiotherapy. The chain combines TRBV28 with TRBJ1-2; D ambiguous. CDR3 in DNA: TGTGCCAGCAGACCCGGTCCTCGGGGCTACACCTTC. As protein: CASRPGPRGYTF.